A selection of T cell receptor beta chains follows, all from one sample in a study of blood T cell repertoires in COVID-19. The protocol was immunoSEQ multiplex PCR, while the TCRdb copy is restricted to in-frame clones and leaves out a portion. The sample lists around 300,000 clones, over 70% occurring once. Sequencing was done on a sample of peripheral blood. The source is a man aged 25 to 40 with active or convalescent COVID-19. Both conserved end residues are part of each CDR3. D genes are given only for firm matches. Rows give clone size only sometimes, using once, few, many, or a class for an expanded clone.

D gene	V gene	J gene	clone size	CDR3 DNA	CDR3 protein
.	TRBV7-2	TRBJ1-1	.	TGTGCCAGCAGCCCCCAATTGAACACTGAAGCTTTCTTT	CASSPQLNTEAFF
TRBD1	TRBV30	TRBJ2-7	.	TGTGCCTGGAGTTTACCGGGACAGGGTATCTACGAGCAGTACTTC	CAWSLPGQGIYEQYF
.	TRBV7-3	TRBJ1-1	.	TGTGCCAGCAGCTTAACGGCACAGCATAACACTGAAGCTTTCTTT	CASSLTAQHNTEAFF
.	TRBV4-1	TRBJ2-2	.	TGCGCCAGCAGTCATCGCGCGCTAGCGAACACCGGGGAGCTGTTTTTT	CASSHRALANTGELFF
.	TRBV11-2	TRBJ1-2	.	TGTGCCAGCAGCTTAGCCAATCAGGGATTCCCCTATGGCTACACCTTC	CASSLANQGFPYGYTF
TRBD2	TRBV5-1	TRBJ2-7	.	TGCGCCAGCAGACCCGGGACTAGCGGGCCCTACGAGCAGTACTTC	CASRPGTSGPYEQYF
.	TRBV21-1	TRBJ1-3	once	TGTGCCAGCAATCCAGGAATGACTGGAAACACCATATATTTT	CASNPGMTGNTIYF
.	TRBV7-6	TRBJ1-1	.	TGTGCCAGCAGCCCTGGAGGGTGGGGCACTGAAGCTTTCTTT	CASSPGGWGTEAFF
TRBD2	TRBV30	TRBJ2-5	.	TGTGCCTGGAGTGTTCCCAGCGGGGGGGGGAAGACCCAGTACTTC	CAWSVPSGGGKTQYF
TRBD2	TRBV18	TRBJ2-2	.	TGTGCCAGCTCACCAACTAGGAGCGGGGTTAACACCGGGGAGCTGTTTTTT	CASSPTRSGVNTGELFF
.	TRBV27	TRBJ1-5	.	TGTGCCAGCGGAACCCGACAGAATCAGCCCCAGCATTTT	CASGTRQNQPQHF
.	TRBV5-4	TRBJ2-3	.	TGTGCCAGCAGCCCGGGGGGCGCGGGCACAGATACGCAGTATTTT	CASSPGGAGTDTQYF
.	TRBV6-5	TRBJ2-2	.	TGTGCCAGCAGTCCCGACAGGTTAAACACCGGGGAGCTGTTTTTT	CASSPDRLNTGELFF
.	TRBV5-1	TRBJ2-1	.	TGCGCCAGCAGCCCGGACACCGGCAATGAGCAGTTCTTC	CASSPDTGNEQFF
TRBD1	TRBV6-5	TRBJ1-1	.	TGTGCCAGCAGTCCTGGACAGGTGGGTGAAGCTTTCTTT	CASSPGQVGEAFF
.	TRBV28	TRBJ2-7	.	TGTGCCAGCAGTTTGCCAGGGTTCTACGAGCAGTACTTC	CASSLPGFYEQYF
TRBD1	TRBV25-1	TRBJ1-2	.	TGTGCCAGCAGGTCAGACAGGGAAGGGGTCCGAGTCTCCTATGGCTACACCTTC	CASRSDREGVRVSYGYTF
.	TRBV4-2	TRBJ2-1	.	TGTGCCAGCAGCCAAGATGTGGGGGCTCCCCAGTTCTTC	CASSQDVGAPQFF
.	TRBV7-2	TRBJ1-2	.	TGTGCCAGCAGCTTAGAGACAGCCCTTGGGGGCTACACCTTC	CASSLETALGGYTF
TRBD1	TRBV4-3	TRBJ1-1	.	TGCGCCAGCAGCCGCTACGGGACAGGGGACGCTGAAGCTTTCTTT	CASSRYGTGDAEAFF
.	TRBV7-9	TRBJ2-3	.	TGTGCCAGCAGCAGCCTCCAGGGAAGGGGTAGCACAGATACGCAGTATTTT	CASSSLQGRGSTDTQYF
.	TRBV7-2	TRBJ2-1	.	TGTGCCAGCAGCGTGCGGGGTTCTACCCACAATGAGCAGTTCTTC	CASSVRGSTHNEQFF
.	TRBV6-2/TRBV6-3	TRBJ1-5	.	TGTGCCAGCAGTACGGGACTAAGCAATCAGCCCCAGCATTTT	CASSTGLSNQPQHF
TRBD1	TRBV19	TRBJ1-2	few	TGTGCCAGTAGGAACCAAGGACAGGGGTGGGGCTACACCTTC	CASRNQGQGWGYTF
TRBD2	TRBV19	TRBJ2-1	.	TGTGCCAGTAGTATCCGAGCGGGAGGAGGCAATGAGCAGTTCTTC	CASSIRAGGGNEQFF
.	TRBV7-8	TRBJ2-2	.	TGTGCCAGCAGCCCCCGAACAGGCAGGAGGGAGCTGTTTTTT	CASSPRTGRRELFF
TRBD1	TRBV18	TRBJ1-1	.	TGTGCCAGCTCACCTATGGGACAGGGGACCTTGAACACTGAAGCTTTCTTT	CASSPMGQGTLNTEAFF
TRBD2	TRBV5-8	TRBJ2-3	.	TGTGCCAGCAGCCTTGGACTAGCGGCCCGCACAGATACGCAGTATTTT	CASSLGLAARTDTQYF
TRBD2	TRBV30	TRBJ2-3	.	TGTGCCTGGTCTCCGCCGGGACTACAGTATTTT	CAWSPPGLQYF
.	TRBV27	TRBJ1-1	.	TGTGCCAGCAGTTTCGCCGAACAGGGGAACACTGAAGCTTTCTTT	CASSFAEQGNTEAFF
.	TRBV4-1	TRBJ1-1	.	TGCGCCAGCAGCCAAGGAGCCCGCGCCGCTGAAGCTTTCTTT	CASSQGARAAEAFF
.	TRBV3-1/TRBV3-2	TRBJ2-3	once	TGTGCCAGCAGAGCCCAAACGGATACGCAGTATTTT	CASRAQTDTQYF
.	TRBV7-9	TRBJ1-1	.	TGTGCCAGCAGCTCCACCCCGGCGGGAGCTGAAGCTTTCTTT	CASSSTPAGAEAFF
TRBD1	TRBV7-9	TRBJ1-1	.	TGTGCCAGCAGCTTAGCGGCACAGGGGCGAGAAGCTTTCTTT	CASSLAAQGREAFF
.	TRBV5-4	TRBJ2-3	.	TGTGCCAGCAGCTCCCGGCGTGTTAGCCCTACTGTGGTAGGCACAGATACGCAGTATTTT	CASSSRRVSPTVVGTDTQYF
TRBD1	TRBV5-4	TRBJ2-7	.	TGTGCCAGCAGGTCTCCCGGGACAGGAGAAGACGAGCAGTACTTC	CASRSPGTGEDEQYF
TRBD1	TRBV6-6	TRBJ1-2	once	TGTGCCAGCAGTTACTCGACAGGGGTTTATGGCTACACCTTC	CASSYSTGVYGYTF
TRBD1	TRBV7-8	TRBJ1-2	.	TGTGCCAGCAGCTTAATTCCGACAGGGCGGAAAGGCTACACCTTC	CASSLIPTGRKGYTF
TRBD1	TRBV7-9	TRBJ1-1	.	TGTGCCAGCAGCTTAGCGACAGGGTGGACTGAAGCTTTCTTT	CASSLATGWTEAFF
.	TRBV2	TRBJ1-1	.	TGTGCCAGCAGTGAGAGACAGGTTACTGAAGCTTTCTTT	CASSERQVTEAFF
TRBD1	TRBV29-1	TRBJ1-3	few	TGCAGCGTTGGGACAGGTCCAGGAAACACCATATATTTT	CSVGTGPGNTIYF
TRBD1	TRBV24-1	TRBJ1-2	.	TGTGCCACCAGTGACCCGGGACAGCGCTATGGCTACACCTTC	CATSDPGQRYGYTF
.	TRBV7-2	TRBJ1-6	.	TGTGCCAGCAGTCAATCTCTTAGCTCACCCCTCCACTTT	CASSQSLSSPLHF
.	TRBV11-2	TRBJ2-3	once	TGTGCCAGCAGCCCGCGGACAACCACAGATACGCAGTATTTT	CASSPRTTTDTQYF
TRBD1	TRBV4-1	TRBJ1-4	once	TGCGCCAGCAGCCTGAGGGACAGGGTGAGTGAAAAACTGTTTTTT	CASSLRDRVSEKLFF
TRBD2	TRBV5-4	TRBJ2-3	few	TGTGCCAGCAGCACTCCGATAGCGGGAGGACGGGATACGCAGTATTTT	CASSTPIAGGRDTQYF
TRBD1	TRBV19	TRBJ2-1	once	TGTGCCAGTAGTATAAAGAGGGACAGGGGGAATGAGCAGTTCTTC	CASSIKRDRGNEQFF
TRBD1	TRBV30	TRBJ1-6	.	TGTGCCTGGGAACCCCAAGGACAGGGTAATTCACCCCTCCACTTT	CAWEPQGQGNSPLHF
TRBD1	TRBV11-2	TRBJ1-2	.	TGTGCCAGCAGCCCCCAGGGGGCAGGGGCGCCCCTCTATGGCTACACCTTC	CASSPQGAGAPLYGYTF
.	TRBV30	TRBJ2-7	.	TGTGCCTGGAGCCCTACCGGGGGCTACGAGCAGTACTTC	CAWSPTGGYEQYF
TRBD2	TRBV10-3	TRBJ2-7	.	TGTGCCATAGGGGAACGAGGGAGGGATAAGGGATACGAGCAGTACTTC	CAIGERGRDKGYEQYF
.	TRBV2	TRBJ1-2	once	TGTGCCAGCAGTGGGGCGGAGGACTATGGCTACACCTTC	CASSGAEDYGYTF
.	TRBV7-9	TRBJ1-2	once	TGTGCCAGCAGCTTAGGACCGGGATATACCTATGGCTACACCTTC	CASSLGPGYTYGYTF